This T cell receptor (beta chain) was identified in a study of T cell responses to AZD1222 COVID-19 vaccine. Study observations and caveats: Unmutated variant regions are reportedly the target of nearly half of TCRs that are spike-specific. Repertoire samples came only from after the peak T cell response. Clonal diversity may have been underestimated, and the donors were mostly white British, with more females than males.

Clones were sequenced by immunoSEQ multiplex PCR, and TCRdb holds only the in-frame ones, with some missing. The data show about 90,000 clones, 65% to 90% seen once. Concerning this clone itself: Its target is unknown.

Source: peripheral blood, taken on day 0 of AZD1222 vaccination. The source is an adult in good health.

CDR3 in DNA: TGTGCCAGCAGCGCGACTAGCGGGGTCCAAGAGACCCAGTACTTC. Protein: CASSATSGVQETQYF. The chain has TRBV5-4 and TRBJ2-5; 11 bases are a match to TRBD2. The CDR3 loop spans 15 amino acids. Per germline, CDR1 SGHNT and CDR2 YYREEE (reference sequence). Trimming took 4 bases from V and 1 from J; bases not matched to a gene: 3.